This T cell receptor beta chain comes out of a study of blood T cell repertoires in COVID-19. At the level of the study: Acute and convalescent COVID-19 samples came from the United States, Italy and Spain. Sample material is recorded as cDNA or gDNA derived from T cells, B-cell-depleted T cells, or PBMCs.

CDR3 length: 11 residues. Germline CDR1 DFQATT, CDR2 SNEGSKA (reference sequence). In the authors' methods: Amplification from reference gene primers served as the basis for estimated nucleated cell counts. Only in-frame clones appear in the TCRdb table, and some are missing; sequencing was by immunoSEQ multiplex PCR. V and J calls and clone size are copied from that table; D and trimming were computed from the DNA. Of about 300,000 clones in the sample, 65% to 90% were seen once. Sequencing input: peripheral blood. The gene calls are TRBV20-1 and TRBJ2-4; 8 bases are shared with TRBD1. The sequence was collected from a human donor in a cohort sampled during active COVID-19. Here the CDR3 reads CSVGQGDIQYF. CDR3 bases: TGCAGCGTCGGACAGGGCGACATTCAGTACTTC.